The 30 T cell receptor beta chains listed next were all sequenced from one sample in a study of blood T cell repertoires in COVID-19. Using immunoSEQ multiplex PCR, the repertoire was profiled, and TCRdb retains in-frame clones only, with some absent. This repertoire shows roughly 410,000 clones, 80% to 90% found once; its top ten account for about 2.3%. The sample consisted of peripheral blood. The receptor source for this set is a woman in her sixties or seventies with COVID-19, enrolled during active disease.

The genes are TRBV5-4 and TRBJ2-3; a possible D gene is TRBD1 (6 bases). The germline V gene encodes CDR1 SGHNT and CDR2 YYREEE (reference sequence). This CDR3 has 13 residues. Trimming left V 4 bases short and J 5 bases short, with 11 bases between. The CDR3 here is CASSATGRDTQYF. The CDR3 DNA reads TGTGCCAGCAGCGCCACAGGGAGAGATACGCAGTATTTT.

This chain connects TRBV7-9 to TRBJ1-2; D is possibly TRBD1 (6 bases). V was clipped by 3 bases and J by 7 bases, with 12 bases between them. CDR3 size: 13 residues. Germline assignment: CDR1 SEHNR and CDR2 FQNEAQ (reference sequence). CDR3 region: CASSFQQGSGYTF. The CDR3, as DNA: TGTGCCAGCAGCTTTCAACAGGGTAGTGGCTACACCTTC. Drawing the rest from reference TRBV7-9 and TRBJ1-2, the complete variable domain is DTGVSQNPRHKITKRGQNVTFRCDPISEHNRLYWYRQTLGQGPEFLTYFQNEAQLEKSRLLSDRFSAERPKGSFSTLEIQRTEQGDSAMYLCASSFQQGSGYTFGSGTRLTVV.

The chain joins TRBV19 to TRBJ1-2; 7 bases fit TRBD1. This CDR3 spans 14 amino acids. The V gene end was trimmed by 7 bases and the J gene end by 8 bases; junction bases not matched to a gene: 13. Germline lookup yields CDR1 LNHDA and CDR2 SQIVND (reference sequence). CDR3 sequence (DNA): TGTGCCAGTATTCCAAAAAGTAGGGGGCCCGGCTACACCTTC. Translating gives CASIPKSRGPGYTF.

V usage is TRBV30 and J usage is TRBJ2-7; D gene uncertain. The CDR3 extends over 11 amino acids. V was pared by 0 bases and J by 3 bases, with 3 bases between. Germline CDR1 reads GTSNPN; CDR2 reads SVGIG (reference sequence). CDR3 bases: TGTGCCTGGAGTGTGTACTACGAGCAGTACTTC. This gives the protein CAWSVYYEQYF.

This clone was recorded once. The V gene is TRBV9, the J gene TRBJ1-2, with TRBD1 matching over 7 bases. With V trimmed by 4 bases and J by 6 bases, 9 bases remained unmatched. The CDR3 is made up of 14 amino acids. Germline V CDR1 and CDR2: SGDLS, YYNGEE. The CDR3 sequence is CASSPDREPHGYTF. For the CDR3, the DNA is TGTGCCAGCAGCCCTGACAGGGAACCCCATGGCTACACCTTC.

This clone was recorded once. The rearrangement uses TRBV6-5 and TRBJ1-4; 9 bases line up with TRBD1. The CDR3 extends over 15 amino acids. With 2 bases clipped from V and 2 bases from J, the junction kept 0 bases outside the gene matches. Germline V CDR1 and CDR2: MNHEY, SVGAGI. CDR3 protein: CASSYGTGTNEKLFF. CDR3 sequence (DNA): TGTGCCAGCAGTTACGGGACAGGGACTAATGAAAAACTGTTTTTT.

The chain combines TRBV7-9 with TRBJ2-4, with TRBD2 as a possible D gene (5 bases). In germline, CDR1 is SEHNR, CDR2 FQNEAQ (reference sequence). The CDR3 is made up of 16 amino acids. Trimming pared 5 bases from V and 0 bases from J, leaving 14 bases between. CDR3 region: CASSLDYTLAKNIQYF. The CDR3 DNA reads TGTGCCAGCAGCCTCGACTATACCTTAGCCAAAAACATTCAGTACTTC. Looking up the rest from reference TRBV7-9 and TRBJ2-4 gives the full variable domain: DTGVSQNPRHKITKRGQNVTFRCDPISEHNRLYWYRQTLGQGPEFLTYFQNEAQLEKSRLLSDRFSAERPKGSFSTLEIQRTEQGDSAMYLCASSLDYTLAKNIQYFGAGTRLSVL.

This rearrangement joins TRBV12-3 or TRBV12-4 to TRBJ1-1; perhaps TRBD1 as D (5 bases). The CDR3 spans 13 residues. With 5 bases removed from V and 4 bases from J, the gap between germline ends came to 11 bases. CDR3 residues: CASSVTESTEAFF. The CDR3 DNA is TGTGCCAGCAGTGTGACAGAGAGCACTGAAGCTTTCTTT.

This clone showed up just once. The chain combines TRBV2 with TRBJ2-3; D is undetermined. Trimming pared 5 bases from V and 3 bases from J, leaving 3 bases between. Germline V gene data show CDR1 as SNHLY and CDR2 as FYNNEI. The CDR3 has 11 residues. The CDR3 sequence is CASSPTDTQYF. The DNA of the CDR3 is TGTGCCAGCAGTCCTACAGATACGCAGTATTTT. Filled out from reference TRBV2 and TRBJ2-3, the complete variable domain reads EPEVTQTPSHQVTQMGQEVILRCVPISNHLYFYWYRQILGQKVEFLVSFYNNEISEKSEIFDDQFSVERPDGSNFTLKIRSTKLEDSAMYFCASSPTDTQYFGPGTRLTVL.

The rearrangement uses TRBV5-5 and TRBJ2-7, with D uncertain. The CDR3 has 11 amino acids. With 0 bases removed from V and 4 bases from J, the gap between germline ends came to 2 bases. Germline CDR1 SGHKS, CDR2 YYEKEE (reference sequence). The CDR3 loop is CASSLAYEQYF. CDR3 sequence (DNA): TGTGCCAGCAGCTTGGCTTACGAGCAGTACTTC. Together with reference TRBV5-5 and TRBJ2-7, the CDR3 gives the full variable domain: DAGVTQSPTHLIKTRGQQVTLRCSPISGHKSVSWYQQVLGQGPQFIFQYYEKEERGRGNFPDRFSARQFPNYSSELNVNALLLGDSALYLCASSLAYEQYFGPGTRLTVT.

Here the CDR3 DNA reads TGCGCCAGCAACCCCGGGGGGGCCTTTTACGAGCAGTACTTC. It specifies CASNPGGAFYEQYF. The rearrangement joins TRBV5-1 to TRBJ2-7; 8 nucleotides match TRBD2. The CDR3 extends over 14 amino acids. Germline V lookup: CDR1 SGHRS, CDR2 YFSETQ. V was clipped by 6 bases and J by 4 bases; unmatched bases: 9.

The chain is built from TRBV3-1 (or the pseudogene TRBV3-2) and TRBJ1-5, with D unclear. The CDR3 contains 13 residues. The germline CDR1 and CDR2 sequences are LGHDT and YNNKEL (reference sequence). Between the trimmed V and J ends, which lost 7 bases and 2 bases, there was a span of 9 bases. The chain's CDR3 is CASTRGRNQPQHF. CDR3 nucleotide sequence: TGTGCCAGCACCCGAGGGCGCAATCAGCCCCAGCATTTT.

This clone was found a few times. The chain is built from TRBV4-1 and TRBJ2-2; no definite D call. CDR1 is MGHRA, CDR2 YSYEKL, per germline. The V and J ends lost 0 bases and 3 bases respectively, with 8 bases between them. The CDR3 sequence is 15 residues long. The CDR3 DNA is TGCGCCAGCAGCCAAGATGTCCAGTACACCGGGGAGCTGTTTTTT. Its translation: CASSQDVQYTGELFF.

The rearrangement uses TRBV30 and TRBJ2-1, with 8 bases matching TRBD1. Germline CDR1 and CDR2: GTSNPN and SVGIG (reference sequence). V dropped 1 base and J dropped 7; count of bases not matched to a gene: 9. The CDR3 has 15 residues. The DNA for the CDR3 is TGTGCCTGGAGTGGGGGGACAGGCGGACTGAATGAGCAGTTCTTC. It translates to CAWSGGTGGLNEQFF. The full variable domain, its missing parts supplied by reference TRBV30 and TRBJ2-1, is SQTIHQWPATLVQPVGSPLSLECTVEGTSNPNLYWYRQAAGRGLQLLFYSVGIGQISSEVPQNLSASRPQDRQFILSSKKLLLSDSGFYLCAWSGGTGGLNEQFFGPGTRLTVL.

The CDR3 DNA is TGTGCCTGGAGTGGGTTGACAGGGTACACCGGGGAGCTGTTTTTT. Amino acid sequence: CAWSGLTGYTGELFF. The rearrangement uses TRBV30 and TRBJ2-2; 7 bases agree with TRBD1. Trimming cost V 1 base and J 3 bases; bases outside gene matches: 5. The germline gives CDR1 GTSNPN, CDR2 SVGIG (reference sequence). This CDR3 spans 15 amino acids.

The chain links TRBV9 to TRBJ1-4; no reliable D call. This CDR3 comprises 16 residues. Germline loops: CDR1 SGDLS, CDR2 YYNGEE. V was pared by 5 bases and J by 8 bases, with 22 bases between. Written as DNA, the CDR3 is TGTGCCAGCAGTATTAAAGACTCAGCCTCGGGGGAAAAACTGTTTTTT. Protein: CASSIKDSASGEKLFF. Looking up the rest from reference TRBV9 and TRBJ1-4 gives the full variable domain: DSGVTQTPKHLITATGQRVTLRCSPRSGDLSVYWYQQSLDQGLQFLIQYYNGEERAKGNILERFSAQQFPDLHSELNLSSLELGDSALYFCASSIKDSASGEKLFFGSGTQLSVL.

The chain is built from TRBV2 and TRBJ1-2, with TRBD1 identical over 8 bases. Germline CDR1 and CDR2: SNHLY and FYNNEI. J was trimmed by 4 bases and V by 11 bases; bases with no gene match: 9. The CDR3 has 13 residues. DNA of the CDR3: TGTGCCCTCCGGCCCCAGGGGGCCTATGGCTACACCTTC. Protein sequence: CALRPQGAYGYTF.

This chain connects TRBV7-5 to TRBJ2-2; the D segment call TRBD1 is taken from the table without a DNA check. TRBV7-5 is described as a pseudogene. The CDR3 runs 16 residues. CDR3: CARSSGQTPNTGELFF. CDR3 coding DNA: TGTGCCAGAAGCTCGGGACAGACACCGAACACCGGGGAGCTGTTTTTT.

The V call is TRBV1, the J call TRBJ1-5. TRBV1 is recorded as a pseudogene. CDR3 length: 13 amino acids. The CDR3 sequence: CTLNPAEYQPQHF. The CDR3 DNA reads as TGCACCCTCAATCCGGCGGAGTATCAGCCCCAGCATTTT.

The chain uses TRBV5-1 and TRBJ1-2; D remains ambiguous. From germline, CDR1 is SGHRS and CDR2 YFSETQ. The CDR3 loop spans 16 amino acids. V was cut by 0 bases and J by 0 bases, with 12 bases left in between. CDR3 sequence reads: CASSLGPPQPNYGYTF. DNA of the CDR3: TGCGCCAGCAGCTTGGGACCTCCACAGCCTAACTATGGCTACACCTTC.

The chain has TRBV6-5 and TRBJ1-4, with D possibly being TRBD1 (6 bases). CDR1 and CDR2 from the germline V gene are MNHEY and SVGAGI. V lost 5 bases to trimming and J lost 6 bases, with 13 bases between them. The CDR3 runs 14 residues. The CDR3 region is CASSQQGEDEKLFF. The CDR3 bases are TGTGCCAGCAGTCAACAGGGAGAGGATGAAAAACTGTTTTTT.

The chain links TRBV11-2 to TRBJ2-2; 9 bases align to TRBD1. V dropped 1 base and J dropped 5; count of bases not matched to a gene: 2. The germline CDR1 and CDR2 sequences are SGHAT and FQNNGV. The CDR3 contains 15 residues. The CDR3 loop reads CASSLGGTGTGELFF. In DNA form, the CDR3 reads TGTGCCAGCAGCTTAGGGGGGACAGGGACCGGGGAGCTGTTTTTT.

This CDR3 reads CAISQGVPRTDTQYF. The DNA of the CDR3 is TGTGCCATCAGTCAGGGGGTTCCTCGCACAGATACGCAGTATTTT. The V call is TRBV10-3, the J call TRBJ2-3, with TRBD1 matching 7 bases. The junction had 6 bases not matched to a gene; V was cut back by 5 bases and J by 1 base. The CDR3 extends over 15 amino acids. The germline V gene encodes CDR1 ENHRY and CDR2 SYGVKD.

The chain combines TRBV7-6 with TRBJ2-2; 11 nucleotides line up with TRBD2. CDR3 length: 16 amino acids. V shed 6 bases and J 1 base; nucleotides not matched to a gene: 4. Germline V gene data show CDR1 as SGHVS and CDR2 as FNYEAQ. The CDR3 is CASSPLAGENTGELFF. CDR3 DNA sequence: TGTGCCAGCAGTCCACTAGCGGGGGAGAACACCGGGGAGCTGTTTTTT.

The chain couples TRBV3-1 (or the pseudogene TRBV3-2) to TRBJ1-1; D remains unclear. V was trimmed by 4 bases and J by 1 base, leaving 16 bases between them. Germline CDR1 LGHDT, CDR2 YNNKEL (reference sequence). This CDR3 has 16 amino acids. The CDR3: CASSPHGAWPNTEAFF. CDR3 bases: TGTGCCAGCAGCCCCCATGGAGCCTGGCCGAACACTGAAGCTTTCTTT.

V usage is TRBV5-1 and J usage is TRBJ2-7; D is possibly TRBD1 (6 bases). This CDR3 is 14 amino acids long. V shed 4 bases and J shed 2 bases, with 13 bases lying between them. Germline V lookup: CDR1 SGHRS, CDR2 YFSETQ. CDR3 in amino acids: CASSLQGHTYEQYF. The CDR3 DNA sequence: TGCGCCAGCAGCCTCCAGGGACACACCTACGAGCAGTACTTC.

CDR3 DNA: TGTGCCAGCAGCCGATGGTCGAGAGATACGCAGTATTTT. Translation: CASSRWSRDTQYF. The chain combines TRBV14 with TRBJ2-3, with D uncertain. Germline V gene data show CDR1 as SGHDN and CDR2 as FVKESK. Trimming stripped 4 bases from V and 5 bases from J, with 10 bases between. The CDR3 is 13 amino acids.

The rearrangement uses TRBV7-6 and TRBJ2-1, with D tentatively TRBD2 (6 bases). CDR3 length: 15 residues. The germline CDR1 and CDR2 sequences are SGHVS and FNYEAQ. V was cut by 5 bases and J by 6 bases, with 17 bases left in between. CDR3 amino acids: CASSTFLGTPNEQFF. CDR3 nucleotides: TGTGCCAGCAGCACATTTCTAGGGACTCCCAATGAGCAGTTCTTC.

V usage is TRBV5-5 and J usage is TRBJ1-2, with TRBD1 matching over 9 bases. V lost 2 bases to trimming and J lost 2 bases; unmatched junction nucleotides: 1. Germline V lookup: CDR1 SGHKS, CDR2 YYEKEE (reference sequence). The CDR3 runs to 14 residues. The CDR3, as DNA: TGTGCCAGCAGCTTCACAGGGGGCAACTATGGCTACACCTTC. Its translation is CASSFTGGNYGYTF.

V is TRBV4-2 and J is TRBJ2-6; TRBD2 matches 8 bases. Germline V gene sequence: CDR1 LGHNA, CDR2 YNFKEQ. The CDR3 runs 17 residues. V gave up 0 bases and J gave up 0 bases; unmatched junction bases: 1. Here the CDR3 DNA reads TGTGCCAGCAGCCAAGATGGGACTAGCTCTGGGGCCAACGTCCTGACTTTC. It yields the protein CASSQDGTSSGANVLTF.